The T cell receptor beta chain described here comes from a study of T cell responses to AZD1222 COVID-19 vaccine. About this clone: The antigen remains unidentified.

Clones were read by immunoSEQ multiplex PCR, and TCRdb kept only the in-frame ones, dropping some. The data show 75,000 to 95,000 clones, 85% seen once. CDR1 is MNHEY, CDR2 SVGAGI, per germline. The CDR3 is 15 amino acids. Trimming left V 6 bases short and J 4 bases short, with 15 bases between. General study results and limits: Rises in breadth and depth of Spike-specific TCRs came after two AZD1222 doses.

The sequenced sample was peripheral blood, obtained on day 0 of AZD1222 vaccination. This sequence joins TRBV6-5 and TRBJ2-2; perhaps TRBD1 as D (6 bases). The TCR sequence derives from an adult in good health. CDR3 amino acids: CASSTQGSGTGELFF. The CDR3 DNA sequence: TGTGCCAGCAGCACTCAGGGGTCAGGCACCGGGGAGCTGTTTTTT.